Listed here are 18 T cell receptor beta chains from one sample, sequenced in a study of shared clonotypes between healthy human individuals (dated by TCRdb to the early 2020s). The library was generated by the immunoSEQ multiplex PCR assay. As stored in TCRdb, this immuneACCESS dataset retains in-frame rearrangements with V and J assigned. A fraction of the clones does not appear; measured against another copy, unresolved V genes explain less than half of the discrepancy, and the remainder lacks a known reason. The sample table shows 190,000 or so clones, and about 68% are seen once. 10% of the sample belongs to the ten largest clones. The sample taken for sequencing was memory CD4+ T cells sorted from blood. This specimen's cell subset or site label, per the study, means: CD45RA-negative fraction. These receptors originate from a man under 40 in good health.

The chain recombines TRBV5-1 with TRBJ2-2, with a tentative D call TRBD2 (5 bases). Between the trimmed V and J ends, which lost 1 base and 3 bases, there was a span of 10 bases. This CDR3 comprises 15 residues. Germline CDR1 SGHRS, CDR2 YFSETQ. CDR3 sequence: CASSLPGGYTGELFF. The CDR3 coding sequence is TGCGCCAGCAGCTTGCCGGGCGGGTACACCGGGGAGCTGTTTTTT.

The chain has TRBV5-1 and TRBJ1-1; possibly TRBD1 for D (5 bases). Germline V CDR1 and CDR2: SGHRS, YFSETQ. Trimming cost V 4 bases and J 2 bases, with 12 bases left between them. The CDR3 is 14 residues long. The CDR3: CASSGTDSNTEAFF. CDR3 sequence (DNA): TGCGCCAGCAGCGGTACAGACAGCAACACTGAAGCTTTCTTT.

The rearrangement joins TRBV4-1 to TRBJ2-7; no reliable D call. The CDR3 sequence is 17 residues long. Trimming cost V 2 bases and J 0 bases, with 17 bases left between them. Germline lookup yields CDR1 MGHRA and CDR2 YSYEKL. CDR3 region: CASSQFLGVVSSYEQYF. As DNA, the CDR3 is TGCGCCAGCAGCCAATTCTTAGGAGTCGTGAGCTCCTACGAGCAGTACTTC.

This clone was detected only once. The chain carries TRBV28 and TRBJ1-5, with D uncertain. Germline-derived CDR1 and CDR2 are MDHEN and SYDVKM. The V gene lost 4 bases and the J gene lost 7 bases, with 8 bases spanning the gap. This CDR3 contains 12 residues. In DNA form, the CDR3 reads TGTGCCAGCAGTTCCCCTTTCCAGCCCCAGCATTTT. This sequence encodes CASSSPFQPQHF.

The CDR3 DNA follows: TGTGCCAGCAGCTTAGGTGGGGCCCAGAATGAAAAACTGTTTTTT. This codes for CASSLGGAQNEKLFF. The J gene is TRBJ1-4, the V gene TRBV7-7, with D possibly matching TRBD1 (5 bases). The CDR3 totals 15 residues. The germline gives CDR1 SSHAT, CDR2 FNYEAQ (reference sequence). With 1 base removed from V and 5 bases from J, the gap between germline ends came to 11 bases.

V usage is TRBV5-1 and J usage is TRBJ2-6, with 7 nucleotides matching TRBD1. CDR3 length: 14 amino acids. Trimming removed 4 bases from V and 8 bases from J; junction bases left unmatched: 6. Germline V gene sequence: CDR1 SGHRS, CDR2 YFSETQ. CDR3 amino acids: CASSPGQEPNVLTF. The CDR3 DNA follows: TGCGCCAGCAGCCCCGGACAGGAGCCCAACGTCCTGACTTTC.

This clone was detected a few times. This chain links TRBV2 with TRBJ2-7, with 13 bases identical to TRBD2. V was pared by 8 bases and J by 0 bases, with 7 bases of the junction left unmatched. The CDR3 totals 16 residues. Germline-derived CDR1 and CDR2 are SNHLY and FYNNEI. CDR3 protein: CASLGLAGSTSYEQYF. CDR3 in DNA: TGTGCCAGCCTGGGACTAGCGGGATCCACCTCCTACGAGCAGTACTTC.

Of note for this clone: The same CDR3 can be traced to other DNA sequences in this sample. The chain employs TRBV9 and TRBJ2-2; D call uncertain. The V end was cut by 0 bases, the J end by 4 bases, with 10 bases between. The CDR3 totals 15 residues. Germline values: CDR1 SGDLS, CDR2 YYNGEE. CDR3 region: CASSVGRTVTGELFF. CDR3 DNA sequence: TGTGCCAGCAGCGTAGGCAGAACTGTCACCGGGGAGCTGTTTTTT.

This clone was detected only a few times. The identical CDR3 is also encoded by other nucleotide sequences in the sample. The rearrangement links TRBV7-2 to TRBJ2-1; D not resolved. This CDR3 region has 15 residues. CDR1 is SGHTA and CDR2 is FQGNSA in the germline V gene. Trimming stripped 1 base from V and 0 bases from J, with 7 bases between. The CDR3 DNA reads TGTGCCAGCAGCTTAGGCTCTAGCTCCTACAATGAGCAGTTCTTC. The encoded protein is CASSLGSSSYNEQFF.

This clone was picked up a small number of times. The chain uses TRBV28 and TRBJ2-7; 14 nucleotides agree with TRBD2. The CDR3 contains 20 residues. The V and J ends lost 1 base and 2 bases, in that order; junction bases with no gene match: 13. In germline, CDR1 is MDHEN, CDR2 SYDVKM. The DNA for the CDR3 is TGTGCCAGCAGTTTATCAGTAGGGACTAGCGGGAGTCCACGAACCTACGAGCAGTACTTC. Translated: CASSLSVGTSGSPRTYEQYF.

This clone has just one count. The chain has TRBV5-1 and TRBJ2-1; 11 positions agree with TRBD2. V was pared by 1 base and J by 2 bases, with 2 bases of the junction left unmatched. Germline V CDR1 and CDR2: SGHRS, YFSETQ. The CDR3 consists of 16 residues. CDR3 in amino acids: CASSLTSGSTYNEQFF. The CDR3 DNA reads TGCGCCAGCAGCTTGACTAGCGGGAGCACCTACAATGAGCAGTTCTTC.

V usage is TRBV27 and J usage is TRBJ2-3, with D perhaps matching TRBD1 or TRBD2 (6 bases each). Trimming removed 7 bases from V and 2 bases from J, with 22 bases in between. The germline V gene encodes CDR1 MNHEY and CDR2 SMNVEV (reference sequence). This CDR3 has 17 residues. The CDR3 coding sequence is TGTGCCAGCACCTCTAGAGGGGGGAAGAGGGCCACAGATACGCAGTATTTT. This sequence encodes CASTSRGGKRATDTQYF.

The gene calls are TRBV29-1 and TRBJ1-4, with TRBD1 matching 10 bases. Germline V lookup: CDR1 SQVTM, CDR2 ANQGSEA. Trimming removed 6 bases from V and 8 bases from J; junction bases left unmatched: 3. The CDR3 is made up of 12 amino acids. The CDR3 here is CSVGQGWEKLFF. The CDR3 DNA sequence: TGCAGCGTGGGACAGGGGTGGGAAAAACTGTTTTTT.

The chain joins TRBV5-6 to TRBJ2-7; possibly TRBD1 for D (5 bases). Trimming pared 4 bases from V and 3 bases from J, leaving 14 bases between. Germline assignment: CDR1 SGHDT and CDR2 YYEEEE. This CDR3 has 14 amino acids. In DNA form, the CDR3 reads TGTGCCAGCAGCCTCCAGGGCAGGTACTACGAGCAGTACTTC. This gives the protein CASSLQGRYYEQYF.

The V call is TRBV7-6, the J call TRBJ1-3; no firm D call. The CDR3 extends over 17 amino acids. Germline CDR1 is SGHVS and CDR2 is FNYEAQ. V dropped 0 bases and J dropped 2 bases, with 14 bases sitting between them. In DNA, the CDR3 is TGTGCCAGCAGCTTAGCGAGTGGGCAATCCGCTGGAAACACCATATATTTT. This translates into CASSLASGQSAGNTIYF. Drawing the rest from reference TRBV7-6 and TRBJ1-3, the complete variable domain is GAGVSQSPRYKVTKRGQDVALRCDPISGHVSLYWYRQALGQGPEFLTYFNYEAQQDKSGLPNDRFSAERPEGSISTLTIQRTEQRDSAMYRCASSLASGQSAGNTIYFGEGSWLTVV.

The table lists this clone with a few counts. The CDR3 protein is CASSLLRGASGYTF. CDR3 in DNA: TGTGCCAGCAGCTTATTACGGGGGGCGAGTGGCTACACCTTC. The rearrangement uses TRBV7-8 and TRBJ1-2, with D possibly TRBD1 on 6 matching bases. CDR1 and CDR2 (germline): SGHVS, FQNEAQ. The CDR3 is made up of 14 amino acids. Deletions cut 2 bases from V and 7 bases from J, with 14 bases between.

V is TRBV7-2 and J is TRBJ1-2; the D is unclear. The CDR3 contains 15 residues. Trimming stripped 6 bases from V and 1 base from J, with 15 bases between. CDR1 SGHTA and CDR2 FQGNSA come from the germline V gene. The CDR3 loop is CASRPDLAGNYGYTF. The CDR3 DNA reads TGTGCCAGCAGACCGGACCTCGCTGGTAACTATGGCTACACCTTC.

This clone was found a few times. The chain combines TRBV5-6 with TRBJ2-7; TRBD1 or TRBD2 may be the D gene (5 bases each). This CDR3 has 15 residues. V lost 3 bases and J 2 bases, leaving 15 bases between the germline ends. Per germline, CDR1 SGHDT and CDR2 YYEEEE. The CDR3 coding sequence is TGTGCCAGCAGCTCCCGGGGACCTATAACCTACGAGCAGTACTTC. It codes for CASSSRGPITYEQYF.